This T cell receptor (beta chain) was recovered during a study of Graves' ophthalmopathy and Graves' hyperthyroidism. Lactation, pregnancy, uncontrolled infections and other autoimmune diseases were all grounds for excluding patients. Symptoms, serum thyroxine and TRAb, thyroid ultrasound, and orbital computed tomography formed the diagnostic basis. This clonotype was recorded at least ten times. With 3 bases removed from V and 2 bases from J, the gap between germline ends came to 22 bases. The CDR3 loop spans 19 amino acids. The TCR beta CDR3 regions underwent amplification from RNA transcripts. RT-PCR in the first round used HTBI primers; a second-round multiplex PCR followed. TCRdb redid the calling of the multiplex PCR reads with MiXCR, one entry per CDR3 protein. The table shows some 390,000 distinct CDR3 sequences, with about 17% occurring only once.

The source is a young woman with Graves' ophthalmopathy. This rearrangement joins TRBV12-3 or TRBV12-4 to TRBJ2-2; tentatively, D is TRBD2 (6 bases). Sequenced material: peripheral blood. The CDR3 bases are TGTGCCAGCAGTTTTAAGGAGGTCGTGGGACTCCAAAACACCGGGGAGCTGTTTTTT. This codes for CASSFKEVVGLQNTGELFF.